This T cell receptor (beta chain) was sequenced for a study of blood T cell repertoires in COVID-19. Whole-study context: Acute and convalescent COVID-19 specimens originated in the United States, Italy and Spain. T cells, B-cell-depleted T cells, or PBMCs supplied cDNA or gDNA.

Original data processing: For nucleated cells, counts were estimated from reference gene primer amplification. The table came from immunoSEQ multiplex PCR; TCRdb's copy has only in-frame clones and leaves some out. V, J and clone size reflect that table, while D and trimming were determined from the DNA. The profile covers 60,000 to 70,000 clones, with 74% appearing a single time and 28% taken by the ten largest. The sequence was collected from an elderly woman with acute or convalescent COVID-19. Material for sequencing was peripheral blood.

As DNA, the CDR3 is TGTGCCAGCAGCTTGGGAGGGGGAGACGGAAACACCATATATTTT. It encodes CASSLGGGDGNTIYF. The chain combines TRBV5-6 with TRBJ1-3; the D gene is possibly TRBD1 (6 bases). V lost 0 bases, J lost 4 bases, and 11 bases lay in between. Germline assignment: CDR1 SGHDT and CDR2 YYEEEE. The CDR3 length is 15 residues.